This is a list of T cell receptor beta chains from one sample in a study of T cell responses to AZD1222 COVID-19 vaccine. Measured with immunoSEQ multiplex PCR; TCRdb has only the in-frame clones, and not every one. The repertoire holds just under 150,000 clones, with 86% as singletons. Sequencing used peripheral blood, obtained 28 days after the second AZD1222 dose. These receptors all stem from an adult who received the AZD1222 COVID-19 vaccine. The CDR3 runs from the conserved cysteine through the conserved F or W. D genes are given only for firm matches. Some rows mark clone size as missing; the rest say once, few, many or name a class of expanded clone.

cdr3_aa	clone_size	v_call	j_call	d_call
CASSRYNEQFF	-	TRBV28	TRBJ2-1	-
CASGTGQHTGELFF	-	TRBV7-2	TRBJ2-2	TRBD1
CAWSSERYGYTF	few	TRBV30	TRBJ1-2	-
CASSPGQSSNQPQHF	-	TRBV7-9	TRBJ1-5	TRBD1
CASSQPNANSGNTIYF	-	TRBV4-2	TRBJ1-3	-
CASTGYRQAYNEQFF	-	TRBV2	TRBJ2-1	-
CAIGQRQETQYF	-	TRBV10-3	TRBJ2-5	-
CATSHRGTEAFF	-	TRBV10-2	TRBJ1-1	TRBD1
CASSVYRGGGWQFF	-	TRBV2	TRBJ2-1	TRBD2
CSHSGGGGDTQYF	-	TRBV29-1	TRBJ2-3	TRBD2
CASSIPLDQPQHF	-	TRBV21-1	TRBJ1-5	-
CASSVGGETQYF	-	TRBV9	TRBJ2-5	-
CASSLVGNKGEQETQYF	-	TRBV13	TRBJ2-5	-
CASRDGTGGMNTEAFF	-	TRBV10-2	TRBJ1-1	TRBD1
CASSFGRGELAFF	-	TRBV12-3/TRBV12-4	TRBJ1-1	TRBD1
CASSLGQIPGTEAFF	-	TRBV7-6	TRBJ1-1	TRBD1
CASSLASGSYEQYF	-	TRBV5-1	TRBJ2-7	TRBD2
CASSLPWTGTYEQYF	-	TRBV28	TRBJ2-7	TRBD1
CASSSPGRGDTQYF	-	TRBV6-5	TRBJ2-3	-